What follows are 3 T cell receptor beta chains derived from one specimen sequenced in a study of blood T cell repertoires in COVID-19. TCRdb's table, derived via immunoSEQ multiplex PCR, lists solely in-frame clones and lacks some. The repertoire holds some 180,000 clones, with 60% to 80% as singletons. Sequenced sample: PBMCs or T cells enriched from blood (not recorded which). The source is a man aged 55 to 70 who had been exposed to COVID-19.

The DNA for the CDR3 is TGTGCCAGCAGTGAAGCGCTTCCGGGACTAGCGGGAGTTGGGGATCAAGAGACCCAGTACTTC. Amino acid sequence: CASSEALPGLAGVGDQETQYF. V usage is TRBV2 and J usage is TRBJ2-5, with 14 bases that match TRBD2. Germline loops: CDR1 SNHLY, CDR2 FYNNEI. The junction had 14 bases not matched to a gene; V was cut back by 0 bases and J by 2 bases. The CDR3 runs to 21 residues. The whole variable domain, filled in from reference TRBV2 and TRBJ2-5, reads EPEVTQTPSHQVTQMGQEVILRCVPISNHLYFYWYRQILGQKVEFLVSFYNNEISEKSEIFDDQFSVERPDGSNFTLKIRSTKLEDSAMYFCASSEALPGLAGVGDQETQYFGPGTRLLVL.

This clone was seen once. J is TRBJ1-1 and V is TRBV7-9; 7 bases are shared with TRBD1. With V trimmed by 7 bases and J by 1 base, 18 bases remained unmatched. The CDR3 contains 18 residues. Germline V gene sequence: CDR1 SEHNR, CDR2 FQNEAQ (reference sequence). CDR3 nucleotides: TGTGCCAGCACCCAGACCTATGAGGGGGCGCGGAAGAACACTGAAGCTTTCTTT. Its protein product is CASTQTYEGARKNTEAFF.

This clone was picked up one time. The chain couples TRBV10-2 to TRBJ2-7; TRBD1 matches at 7 bases. The germline gives CDR1 WSHSY, CDR2 SAAADI. V lost 7 bases, J lost 0 bases, and 6 bases stayed unmatched. This CDR3 has 14 residues. CDR3 coding DNA: TGCGCCAGCAACCCACAGGGGAGCTCCTACGAGCAGTACTTC. Amino acid sequence: CASNPQGSSYEQYF.